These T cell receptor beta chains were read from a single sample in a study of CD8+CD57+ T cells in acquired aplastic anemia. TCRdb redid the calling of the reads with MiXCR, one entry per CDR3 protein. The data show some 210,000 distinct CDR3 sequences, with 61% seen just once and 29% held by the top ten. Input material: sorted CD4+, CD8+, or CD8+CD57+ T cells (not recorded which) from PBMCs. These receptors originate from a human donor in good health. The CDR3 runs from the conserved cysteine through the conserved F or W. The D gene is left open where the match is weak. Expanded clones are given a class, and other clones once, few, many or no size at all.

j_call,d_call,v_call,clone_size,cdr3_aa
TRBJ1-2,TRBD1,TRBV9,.,CASSPRTGPDHGYTF
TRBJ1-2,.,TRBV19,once,CASSPEGSYGYTF
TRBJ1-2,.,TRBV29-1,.,CSVDGANYGYTF
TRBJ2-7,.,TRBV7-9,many,CASSLGEEQYF
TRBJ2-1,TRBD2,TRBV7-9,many,CASSAREGYNEQFF
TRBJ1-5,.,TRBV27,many,CASSVQGGNQPQHF
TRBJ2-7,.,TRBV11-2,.,CASSATYSYEQYF
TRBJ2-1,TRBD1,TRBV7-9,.,CASSFGQGKGNEQFF
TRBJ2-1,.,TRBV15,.,CATSSSGAWNEQFF
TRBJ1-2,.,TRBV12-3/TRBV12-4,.,CASSPRRNYGYTF
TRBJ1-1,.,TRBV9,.,CASSVDGGAYNEAFF
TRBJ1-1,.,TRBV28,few,CASSLSFGEAFF
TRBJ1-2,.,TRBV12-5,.,CASGLTGSNYGYTF
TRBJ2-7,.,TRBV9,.,CASKLEEASHEQYF
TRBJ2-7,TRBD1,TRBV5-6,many,CASSFGTGFHEQYF
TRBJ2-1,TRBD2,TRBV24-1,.,CATSDFYGRGNEQLF
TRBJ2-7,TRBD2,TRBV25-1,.,CASSEVAGGSYEQYF
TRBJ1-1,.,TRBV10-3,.,CAISGFRTVSYEAFF
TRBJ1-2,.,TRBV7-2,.,CASSLDGVVRGYGYTF
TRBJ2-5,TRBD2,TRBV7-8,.,CASSLAGGPVETQYF
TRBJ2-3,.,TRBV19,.,CASMPGAVTDTQYF
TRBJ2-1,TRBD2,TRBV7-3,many,CASSLSGGDGEIEQFF
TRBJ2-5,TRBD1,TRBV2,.,CASEDRGYPFQYF
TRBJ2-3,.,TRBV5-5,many,CASSPGTDTQYF
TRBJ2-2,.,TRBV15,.,CATSGTQGCANTGELFF
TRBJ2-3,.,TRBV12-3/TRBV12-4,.,CASSLVRAGDTQYF
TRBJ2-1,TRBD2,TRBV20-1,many,CSARKPGLAGDIEQFF
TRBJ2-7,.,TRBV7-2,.,CASSERQYYEQYF
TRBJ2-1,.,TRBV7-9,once,CASSPQHNEQFF
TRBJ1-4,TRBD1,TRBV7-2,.,CASSGQLNEKLFF
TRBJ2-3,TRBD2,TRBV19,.,CASNALAGGHTDTQYF
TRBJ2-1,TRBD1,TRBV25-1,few,CASSALGQGAYNEQFF
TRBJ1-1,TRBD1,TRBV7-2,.,CASSLGGTGGAFF
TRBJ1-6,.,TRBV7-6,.,CASSPTGQSTLHF
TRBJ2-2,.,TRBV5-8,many,CASTKKGGRDTGELFF
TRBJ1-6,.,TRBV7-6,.,CASSFTTGKSPLHF
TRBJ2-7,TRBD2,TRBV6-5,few,CATRVELAAYEQYF
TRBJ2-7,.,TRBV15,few,CATSREVAVPSYEQYF
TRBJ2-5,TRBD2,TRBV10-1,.,CASSEKAGGRGETQYF
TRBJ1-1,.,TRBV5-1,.,CASSIAKNTEAFF
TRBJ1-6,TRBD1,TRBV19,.,CASTARDSLSPLHF
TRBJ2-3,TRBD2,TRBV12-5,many,CASGYGGATDTQYF
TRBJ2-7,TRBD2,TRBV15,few,CATSRDPAGLVHEQYF
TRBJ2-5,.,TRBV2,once,CASSRTGTAETQYF
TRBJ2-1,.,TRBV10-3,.,CATHSIFAGPSYNEQFF
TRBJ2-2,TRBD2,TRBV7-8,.,CGGGPVGELFF
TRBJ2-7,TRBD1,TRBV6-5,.,CASSYLGQVRAVGNEQYF
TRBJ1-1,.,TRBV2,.,CASSEVGEVHEAFF
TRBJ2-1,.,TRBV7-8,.,CASSYEGTARNEQFF
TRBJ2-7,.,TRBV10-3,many,CATHDSTYEQYF
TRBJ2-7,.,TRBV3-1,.,CASSLRAGEYF
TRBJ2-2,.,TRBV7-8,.,CASSLDWRDTGELFF